The rows below give T cell receptor beta chains drawn from one sample of a study of cytomegalovirus exposure and HLA in healthy donors. This table comes from immunoSEQ multiplex PCR, and its TCRdb copy is limited to in-frame clones, with some not included. The profile shows about 130,000 clones, roughly 87% of them singletons. The specimen sequenced was PBMCs. The receptors come from a woman between 18 and 29 years old in good health and CMV-seropositive. Both conserved end residues are part of each CDR3. Each record gives: CDR3 DNA, CDR3 protein, D gene, J gene, clone size, V gene. D genes are given only for firm matches. Rows give clone size only sometimes, using once, few, many, or a class for an expanded clone.

CDR3nt: TGCGCCAGCAGCTTGGGGACAGACAATCAGCCCCAGCATTTT; CDR3aa: CASSLGTDNQPQHF; d_gene: .; j_gene: TRBJ1-5; abundance: .; v_gene: TRBV5-1
CDR3nt: TGTGCCAGCAGCTTAGCGGGACTGAGTGGAGAGACCCAGTACTTC; CDR3aa: CASSLAGLSGETQYF; d_gene: .; j_gene: TRBJ2-5; abundance: .; v_gene: TRBV11-2
CDR3nt: TGTGCCAGCAGCGTTTTAGCGGGGGGATCGCCCAAGGAGCAGTACTTC; CDR3aa: CASSVLAGGSPKEQYF; d_gene: TRBD2; j_gene: TRBJ2-7; abundance: .; v_gene: TRBV9
CDR3nt: TGTGCCAGTAGTATGGTGGGGGCTAGCACAGATACGCAGTATTTT; CDR3aa: CASSMVGASTDTQYF; d_gene: .; j_gene: TRBJ2-3; abundance: .; v_gene: TRBV19
CDR3nt: TGTGCCAGCAGTGAATTGACAGGGGGCTACAATGAGCAGTTCTTC; CDR3aa: CASSELTGGYNEQFF; d_gene: TRBD1; j_gene: TRBJ2-1; abundance: .; v_gene: TRBV6-1
CDR3nt: TGTGCCAGCAGCGAGCGGGGGTTTGGAGAGACCCAGTACTTC; CDR3aa: CASSERGFGETQYF; d_gene: TRBD2; j_gene: TRBJ2-5; abundance: .; v_gene: TRBV9
CDR3nt: TGTGCCAGCAGCTTACAGGGTGGCCCTGAAGCTTTCTTT; CDR3aa: CASSLQGGPEAFF; d_gene: .; j_gene: TRBJ1-1; abundance: .; v_gene: TRBV7-6
CDR3nt: TGTGCCAGCAGTTACGTAGTTCCGTACGAGCAGTACTTC; CDR3aa: CASSYVVPYEQYF; d_gene: .; j_gene: TRBJ2-7; abundance: .; v_gene: TRBV6-6
CDR3nt: TGCGCCAGCAGCCATAAAGGACAGTACTACGAGCAGTACTTC; CDR3aa: CASSHKGQYYEQYF; d_gene: .; j_gene: TRBJ2-7; abundance: .; v_gene: TRBV4-1
CDR3nt: TGTGCCTGGAGTAGGGGGGGAAGGACTAACTATGGCTACACCTTC; CDR3aa: CAWSRGGRTNYGYTF; d_gene: .; j_gene: TRBJ1-2; abundance: once; v_gene: TRBV30
CDR3nt: TGTGCCAGCAGCTTGTGGGGGGGGGACCCCCTGGGGCAGTACTTC; CDR3aa: CASSLWGGDPLGQYF; d_gene: TRBD2; j_gene: TRBJ2-7; abundance: .; v_gene: TRBV5-4
CDR3nt: TGTGCCAGCAGATTGGGACAGGGATTCGATACGCAGTATTTT; CDR3aa: CASRLGQGFDTQYF; d_gene: TRBD1; j_gene: TRBJ2-3; abundance: .; v_gene: TRBV6-5
CDR3nt: TGTGCCAGCAGCTACGACAGGCTTAAAGCCTACGAGCAGTACTTC; CDR3aa: CASSYDRLKAYEQYF; d_gene: .; j_gene: TRBJ2-7; abundance: .; v_gene: TRBV7-2
CDR3nt: TGTGCCACCACAGCGGGGGCCTCCTACGAGCAGTACTTC; CDR3aa: CATTAGASYEQYF; d_gene: TRBD2; j_gene: TRBJ2-7; abundance: .; v_gene: TRBV15
CDR3nt: TGCGCCAGCAGCCTTTGGGACAGTTCCTACGAGCAGTACTTC; CDR3aa: CASSLWDSSYEQYF; d_gene: TRBD1; j_gene: TRBJ2-7; abundance: .; v_gene: TRBV5-1
CDR3nt: TGTGCCAGCACCCTAGGGGACAGCTACGAGCAGTACTTC; CDR3aa: CASTLGDSYEQYF; d_gene: TRBD1; j_gene: TRBJ2-7; abundance: .; v_gene: TRBV28
CDR3nt: TGTGCCAGCAGCGCGGACAGCGGCGGCTACACCTTC; CDR3aa: CASSADSGGYTF; d_gene: .; j_gene: TRBJ1-2; abundance: .; v_gene: TRBV9
CDR3nt: TGTGCCAGCAGTTCCCAGGGGGCTGGAAGTGAAGCTTTCTTT; CDR3aa: CASSSQGAGSEAFF; d_gene: TRBD1; j_gene: TRBJ1-1; abundance: .; v_gene: TRBV27
CDR3nt: TGTGCCAGCAGCCCTGACAGGGGGCATAACAATGAGCAGTTCTTC; CDR3aa: CASSPDRGHNNEQFF; d_gene: TRBD1; j_gene: TRBJ2-1; abundance: .; v_gene: TRBV28
CDR3nt: TGTGCCAGCAGCCTCGCGGGGTTCGGAGGCTACACCTTC; CDR3aa: CASSLAGFGGYTF; d_gene: .; j_gene: TRBJ1-2; abundance: few; v_gene: TRBV11-2
CDR3nt: TGTGCCTGGAGTCGAGACAGGGGCAATCAGCCCCAGCATTTT; CDR3aa: CAWSRDRGNQPQHF; d_gene: TRBD1; j_gene: TRBJ1-5; abundance: .; v_gene: TRBV30
CDR3nt: TGTGCCAGCAGCCCTACGGGGGGCTTTGGGGTAATGGTCCACGAGCAGTACTTC; CDR3aa: CASSPTGGFGVMVHEQYF; d_gene: .; j_gene: TRBJ2-7; abundance: .; v_gene: TRBV4-2
CDR3nt: TGTGCCAGCAGGCCAGGGACAGGGGGCGGCGAGCAGTACTTC; CDR3aa: CASRPGTGGGEQYF; d_gene: TRBD1; j_gene: TRBJ2-7; abundance: .; v_gene: TRBV5-4
CDR3nt: TGTGCCAGCAGAACAGCCCCTTCTTCTGGGGCCAACGTCCTGACTTTC; CDR3aa: CASRTAPSSGANVLTF; d_gene: .; j_gene: TRBJ2-6; abundance: .; v_gene: TRBV7-2
CDR3nt: TGTGCCAGCAGCTTAGCTAGCGGGCTGGGGACCGGGGAGCTGTTTTTT; CDR3aa: CASSLASGLGTGELFF; d_gene: TRBD2; j_gene: TRBJ2-2; abundance: .; v_gene: TRBV11-2
CDR3nt: TGTGCCAGCAGCCTGGGGGACAGGGAATGGCAGCCCCAGCATTTT; CDR3aa: CASSLGDREWQPQHF; d_gene: TRBD1; j_gene: TRBJ1-5; abundance: once; v_gene: TRBV5-5
CDR3nt: TGTGCCAGCAGCTTACAGTTATCGTCTAGCGGGGTCCCCTACGAGCAGTACTTC; CDR3aa: CASSLQLSSSGVPYEQYF; d_gene: TRBD2; j_gene: TRBJ2-7; abundance: .; v_gene: TRBV7-2
CDR3nt: TGTGCCAGCAGCCTGCAGGTTACTAACTATGGCTACACCTTC; CDR3aa: CASSLQVTNYGYTF; d_gene: .; j_gene: TRBJ1-2; abundance: .; v_gene: TRBV28
CDR3nt: TGTGCCAGCAGTTTCCCCACACAGGGACCTAATGAAAAACTGTTTTTT; CDR3aa: CASSFPTQGPNEKLFF; d_gene: .; j_gene: TRBJ1-4; abundance: .; v_gene: TRBV28
CDR3nt: TGTGCCAGCAGACCAGGGCCCTCCGGGGGGAAACTGTTTTTT; CDR3aa: CASRPGPSGGKLFF; d_gene: .; j_gene: TRBJ1-4; abundance: .; v_gene: TRBV6-5
CDR3nt: TGTGCCAGCAGTTTTAGCGGGGGGAGCTCCTACGAGCAGTACTTC; CDR3aa: CASSFSGGSSYEQYF; d_gene: TRBD2; j_gene: TRBJ2-7; abundance: .; v_gene: TRBV6-5
CDR3nt: TGTGCCAGCAGTTATTTACAGGGGGTTGGATATGGCTACACCTTC; CDR3aa: CASSYLQGVGYGYTF; d_gene: TRBD1; j_gene: TRBJ1-2; abundance: .; v_gene: TRBV6-5
CDR3nt: TGTGCCAGCAGCCGCGGGACCGACACCGGGGAGCTGTTTTTT; CDR3aa: CASSRGTDTGELFF; d_gene: .; j_gene: TRBJ2-2; abundance: .; v_gene: TRBV5-4
CDR3nt: TGTGCCAGCACCTGGGACAGGTGGTCCTACGAGCAGTACTTC; CDR3aa: CASTWDRWSYEQYF; d_gene: TRBD1; j_gene: TRBJ2-7; abundance: .; v_gene: TRBV5-4
CDR3nt: TGTGCCAGCAGCGTCAGAGCGGGGGGACTCACAGATACGCAGTATTTT; CDR3aa: CASSVRAGGLTDTQYF; d_gene: TRBD2; j_gene: TRBJ2-3; abundance: .; v_gene: TRBV9
CDR3nt: TGCAGCGTAGCACCAGGGGTCGCGAACACTGAAGCTTTCTTT; CDR3aa: CSVAPGVANTEAFF; d_gene: .; j_gene: TRBJ1-1; abundance: .; v_gene: TRBV29-1
CDR3nt: TGTGCCAGCACTACCCGGGTCAACTATGGCTACACCTTC; CDR3aa: CASTTRVNYGYTF; d_gene: .; j_gene: TRBJ1-2; abundance: .; v_gene: TRBV28
CDR3nt: TGTGCCAGCAGCACAGGGGGAGGCTATGGCTACACCTTC; CDR3aa: CASSTGGGYGYTF; d_gene: TRBD1; j_gene: TRBJ1-2; abundance: .; v_gene: TRBV7-8
CDR3nt: TGCGCCAGCAGCTTGGACGTGGGGCTTAACACTGAAGCTTTCTTT; CDR3aa: CASSLDVGLNTEAFF; d_gene: .; j_gene: TRBJ1-1; abundance: few; v_gene: TRBV5-1
CDR3nt: TGCGCCAGCAGTCGGGACTCCTACAATGAGCAGTTCTTC; CDR3aa: CASSRDSYNEQFF; d_gene: .; j_gene: TRBJ2-1; abundance: .; v_gene: TRBV5-1
CDR3nt: TGTGCCAGCAGCTTAAAAGGGGTAGGCGGCTACACCTTC; CDR3aa: CASSLKGVGGYTF; d_gene: .; j_gene: TRBJ1-2; abundance: .; v_gene: TRBV7-2
CDR3nt: TGCGCCAGCAGCTTGGTAGACAGAGACTATGGCTACACCTTC; CDR3aa: CASSLVDRDYGYTF; d_gene: .; j_gene: TRBJ1-2; abundance: .; v_gene: TRBV5-1
CDR3nt: TGTGCCAGCAGGCCTCCAGGGCTAGCGGGGGGGCCCCACGAGCAGTACTTC; CDR3aa: CASRPPGLAGGPHEQYF; d_gene: TRBD2; j_gene: TRBJ2-7; abundance: .; v_gene: TRBV7-2
CDR3nt: TGTGCCAGCAGCTTACAGGGAAACACTGAAGCTTTCTTT; CDR3aa: CASSLQGNTEAFF; d_gene: .; j_gene: TRBJ1-1; abundance: .; v_gene: TRBV7-3
CDR3nt: TGTGCCAGCAGCGGACTGACCGGGGAGCTGTTTTTT; CDR3aa: CASSGLTGELFF; d_gene: .; j_gene: TRBJ2-2; abundance: .; v_gene: TRBV7-9
CDR3nt: TGTGCCAGTAGTGCGACAGGGGGCTTGAACGCTTTCTTT; CDR3aa: CASSATGGLNAFF; d_gene: TRBD1; j_gene: TRBJ1-1; abundance: .; v_gene: TRBV19
CDR3nt: TGTGCCAGCAGTTTTAAGGGAGTGGGCTTCGAGCAGTACTTC; CDR3aa: CASSFKGVGFEQYF; d_gene: .; j_gene: TRBJ2-7; abundance: .; v_gene: TRBV28
CDR3nt: TGCGCCAGCAGTTCCCAACAGAACACTGAAGCTTTCTTT; CDR3aa: CASSSQQNTEAFF; d_gene: .; j_gene: TRBJ1-1; abundance: .; v_gene: TRBV5-1
CDR3nt: TGTGCCAGCAGCGCTACCATGAACACTGAAGCTTTCTTT; CDR3aa: CASSATMNTEAFF; d_gene: .; j_gene: TRBJ1-1; abundance: once; v_gene: TRBV9
CDR3nt: TGCGCCAGCAGCCAAAGCGGGACAGGGCTATCACCCCTCCACTTT; CDR3aa: CASSQSGTGLSPLHF; d_gene: TRBD1; j_gene: TRBJ1-6; abundance: .; v_gene: TRBV4-3
CDR3nt: TGTGCCAGTAGTATGAAGAGGGGAGGAGGCGAGCAGTACTTC; CDR3aa: CASSMKRGGGEQYF; d_gene: .; j_gene: TRBJ2-7; abundance: .; v_gene: TRBV19